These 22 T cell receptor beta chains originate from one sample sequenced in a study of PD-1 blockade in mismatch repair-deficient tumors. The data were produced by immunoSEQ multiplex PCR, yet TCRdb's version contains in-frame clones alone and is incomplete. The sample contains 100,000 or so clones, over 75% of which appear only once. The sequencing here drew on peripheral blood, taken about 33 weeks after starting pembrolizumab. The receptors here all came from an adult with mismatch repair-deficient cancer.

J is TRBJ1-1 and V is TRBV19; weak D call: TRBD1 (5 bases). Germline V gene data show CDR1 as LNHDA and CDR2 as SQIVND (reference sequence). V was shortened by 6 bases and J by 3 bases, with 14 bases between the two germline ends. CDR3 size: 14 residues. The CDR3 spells CASSTRARDTEAFF. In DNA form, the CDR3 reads TGTGCCAGTAGCACGAGGGCCAGGGACACTGAAGCTTTCTTT.

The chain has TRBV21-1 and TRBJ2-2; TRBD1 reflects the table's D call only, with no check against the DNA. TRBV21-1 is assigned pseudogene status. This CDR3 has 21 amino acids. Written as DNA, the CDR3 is TGTGCCAGCACCTCAGAGGAAAGGGACAGGGGGCCAGGTACGAACACCGGGGAGCTGTTTTTT. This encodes CASTSEERDRGPGTNTGELFF.

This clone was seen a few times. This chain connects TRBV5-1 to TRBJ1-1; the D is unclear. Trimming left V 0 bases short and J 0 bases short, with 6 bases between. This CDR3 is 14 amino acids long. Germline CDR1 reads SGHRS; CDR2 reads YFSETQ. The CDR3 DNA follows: TGCGCCAGCAGCTTGGTCCCTTTGAACACTGAAGCTTTCTTT. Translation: CASSLVPLNTEAFF.

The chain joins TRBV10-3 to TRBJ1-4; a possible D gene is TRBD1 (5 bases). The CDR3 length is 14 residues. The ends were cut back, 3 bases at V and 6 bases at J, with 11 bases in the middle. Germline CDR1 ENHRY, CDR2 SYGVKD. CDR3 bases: TGTGCCATCAGTGAAGCTCAGGGTCATGAAAAACTGTTTTTT. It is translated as CAISEAQGHEKLFF.

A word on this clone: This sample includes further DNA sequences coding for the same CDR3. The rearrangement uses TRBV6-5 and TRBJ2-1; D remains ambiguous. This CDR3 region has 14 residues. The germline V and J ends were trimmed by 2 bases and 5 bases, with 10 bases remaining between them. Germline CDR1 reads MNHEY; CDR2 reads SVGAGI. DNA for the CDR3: TGTGCCAGCAGTTACACCGGACCCAACAATGAGCAGTTCTTC. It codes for CASSYTGPNNEQFF.

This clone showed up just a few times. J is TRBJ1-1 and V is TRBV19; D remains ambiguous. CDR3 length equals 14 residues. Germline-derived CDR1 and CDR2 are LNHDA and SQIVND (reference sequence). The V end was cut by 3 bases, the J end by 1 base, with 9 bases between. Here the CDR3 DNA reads TGTGCCAGTAGTATTTGGCCAGGGAACACTGAAGCTTTCTTT. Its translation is CASSIWPGNTEAFF.

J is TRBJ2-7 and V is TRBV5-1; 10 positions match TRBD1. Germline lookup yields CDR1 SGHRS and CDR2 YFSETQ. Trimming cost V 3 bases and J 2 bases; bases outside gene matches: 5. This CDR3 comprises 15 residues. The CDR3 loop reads CASSWGGQGAYEQYF. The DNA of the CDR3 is TGCGCCAGCAGCTGGGGTGGACAGGGGGCCTACGAGCAGTACTTC. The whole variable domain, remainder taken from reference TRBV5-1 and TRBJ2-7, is KAGVTQTPRYLIKTRGQQVTLSCSPISGHRSVSWYQQTPGQGLQFLFEYFSETQRNKGNFPGRFSGRQFSNSRSEMNVSTLELGDSALYLCASSWGGQGAYEQYFGPGTRLTVT.

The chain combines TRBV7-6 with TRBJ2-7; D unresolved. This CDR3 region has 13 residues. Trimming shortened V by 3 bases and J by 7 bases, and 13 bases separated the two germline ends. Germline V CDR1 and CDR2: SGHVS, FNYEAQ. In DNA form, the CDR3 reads TGTGCCAGCAGCTTGGCCAACCGAGTGGAGCAGTACTTC. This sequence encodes CASSLANRVEQYF.

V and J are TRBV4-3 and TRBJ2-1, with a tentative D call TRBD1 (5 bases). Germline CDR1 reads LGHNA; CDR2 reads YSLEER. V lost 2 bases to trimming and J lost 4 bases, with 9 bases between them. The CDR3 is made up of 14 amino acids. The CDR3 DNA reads TGCGCCAGCAGCCAATGGGGCGGTTACAATGAGCAGTTCTTC. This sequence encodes CASSQWGGYNEQFF.

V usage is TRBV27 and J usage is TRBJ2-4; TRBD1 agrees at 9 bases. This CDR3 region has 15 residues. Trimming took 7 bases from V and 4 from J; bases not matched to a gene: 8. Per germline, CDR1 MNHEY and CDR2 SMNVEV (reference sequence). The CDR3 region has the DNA TGTGCCAGCACCTACCTCGGACAGGGGAAAAACATTCAGTACTTC. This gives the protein CASTYLGQGKNIQYF.

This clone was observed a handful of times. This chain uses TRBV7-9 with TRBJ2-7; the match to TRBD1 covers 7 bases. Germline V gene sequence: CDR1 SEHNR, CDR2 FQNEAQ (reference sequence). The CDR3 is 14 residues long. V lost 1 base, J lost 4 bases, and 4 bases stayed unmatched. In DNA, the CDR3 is TGTGCCAGCAGCTTAGGTGGGACAGTGTACGAGCAGTACTTC. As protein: CASSLGGTVYEQYF.

The CDR3 protein is CASSQRQGYGYTF. The CDR3 nucleotides read TGTGCCAGCAGCCAGAGACAGGGGTATGGCTACACCTTC. The V gene is TRBV14, the J gene TRBJ1-2; TRBD1 matches at 8 bases. The CDR3 spans 13 residues. From germline, CDR1 is SGHDN and CDR2 FVKESK. V trimming: 3 bases; J trimming: 5 bases; junction bases outside the gene matches: 2. The whole variable domain, filled in from reference TRBV14 and TRBJ1-2, reads EAGVTQFPSHSVIEKGQTVTLRCDPISGHDNLYWYRRVMGKEIKFLLHFVKESKQDESGMPNNRFLAERTGGTYSTLKVQPAELEDSGVYFCASSQRQGYGYTFGSGTRLTVV.

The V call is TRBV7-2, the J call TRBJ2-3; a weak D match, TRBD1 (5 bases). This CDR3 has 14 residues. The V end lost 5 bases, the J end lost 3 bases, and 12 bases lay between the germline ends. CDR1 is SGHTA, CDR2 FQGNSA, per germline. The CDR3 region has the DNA TGTGCCAGCAGCACACGTCAGGGTACAGATACGCAGTATTTT. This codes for CASSTRQGTDTQYF.

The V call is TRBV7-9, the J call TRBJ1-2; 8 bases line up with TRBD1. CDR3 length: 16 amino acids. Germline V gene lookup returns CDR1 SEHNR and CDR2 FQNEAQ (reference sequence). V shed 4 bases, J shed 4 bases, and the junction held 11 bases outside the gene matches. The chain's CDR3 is CASSSDRVGSIYGYTF. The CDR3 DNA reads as TGTGCCAGCAGCTCGGACAGGGTCGGGAGCATCTATGGCTACACCTTC.

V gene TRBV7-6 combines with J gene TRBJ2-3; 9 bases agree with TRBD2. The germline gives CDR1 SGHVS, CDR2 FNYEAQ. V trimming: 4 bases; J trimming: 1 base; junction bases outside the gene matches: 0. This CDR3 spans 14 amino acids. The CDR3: CASSSSGGTDTQYF. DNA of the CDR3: TGTGCCAGCAGCTCTAGCGGGGGCACAGATACGCAGTATTTT.

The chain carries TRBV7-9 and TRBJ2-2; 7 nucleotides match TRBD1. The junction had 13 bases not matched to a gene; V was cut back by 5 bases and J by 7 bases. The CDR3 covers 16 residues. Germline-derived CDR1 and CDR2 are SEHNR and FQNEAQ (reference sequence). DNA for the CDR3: TGTGCCAGCAGCAAGGAGAGGGGGCCGGCCGTCGGGGAGCTGTTTTTT. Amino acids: CASSKERGPAVGELFF.

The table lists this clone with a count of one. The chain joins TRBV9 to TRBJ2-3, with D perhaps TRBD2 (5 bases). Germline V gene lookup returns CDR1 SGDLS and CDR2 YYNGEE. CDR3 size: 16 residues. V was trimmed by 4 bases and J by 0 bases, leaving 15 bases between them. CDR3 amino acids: CASSSGLGLSTDTQYF. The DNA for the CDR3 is TGTGCCAGCAGCTCAGGACTCGGCCTTAGCACAGATACGCAGTATTTT.

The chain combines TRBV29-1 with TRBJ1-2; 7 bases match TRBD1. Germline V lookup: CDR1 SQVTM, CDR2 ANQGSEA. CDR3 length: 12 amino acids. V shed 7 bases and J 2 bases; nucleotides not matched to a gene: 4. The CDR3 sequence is CSAETGNYGYTF. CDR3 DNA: TGCAGCGCCGAGACAGGGAACTATGGCTACACCTTC.

CDR3: CASSLSSKGSGNTIYF. The CDR3 region has the DNA TGTGCCAGCAGCTTGAGCTCAAAAGGCTCTGGAAACACCATATATTTT. The chain couples TRBV5-6 to TRBJ1-3; the D is unclear. This CDR3 has 16 amino acids. Per the germline V gene, CDR1 is SGHDT and CDR2 is YYEEEE. V was cut by 1 base and J by 0 bases, with 11 bases left in between.

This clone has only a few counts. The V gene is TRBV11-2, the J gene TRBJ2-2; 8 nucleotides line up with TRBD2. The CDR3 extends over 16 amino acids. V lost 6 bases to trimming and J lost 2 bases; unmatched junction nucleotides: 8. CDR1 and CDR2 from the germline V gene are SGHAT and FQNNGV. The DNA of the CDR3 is TGTGCCAGCAGGTTGAGAACTAGCGGAAACACCGGGGAGCTGTTTTTT. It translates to CASRLRTSGNTGELFF.

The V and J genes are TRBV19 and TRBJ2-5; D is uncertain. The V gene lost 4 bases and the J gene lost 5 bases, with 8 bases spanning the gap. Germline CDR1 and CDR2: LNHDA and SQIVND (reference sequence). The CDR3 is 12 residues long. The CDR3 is CASSRTGETQYF. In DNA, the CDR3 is TGTGCCAGTAGTAGAACCGGGGAGACCCAGTACTTC.

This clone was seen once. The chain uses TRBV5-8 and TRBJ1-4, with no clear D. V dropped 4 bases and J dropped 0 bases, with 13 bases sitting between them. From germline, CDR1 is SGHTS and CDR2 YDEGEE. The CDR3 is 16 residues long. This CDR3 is CASSPRLSATNEKLFF. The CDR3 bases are TGTGCCAGCAGCCCCCGGTTGTCAGCAACTAATGAAAAACTGTTTTTT.